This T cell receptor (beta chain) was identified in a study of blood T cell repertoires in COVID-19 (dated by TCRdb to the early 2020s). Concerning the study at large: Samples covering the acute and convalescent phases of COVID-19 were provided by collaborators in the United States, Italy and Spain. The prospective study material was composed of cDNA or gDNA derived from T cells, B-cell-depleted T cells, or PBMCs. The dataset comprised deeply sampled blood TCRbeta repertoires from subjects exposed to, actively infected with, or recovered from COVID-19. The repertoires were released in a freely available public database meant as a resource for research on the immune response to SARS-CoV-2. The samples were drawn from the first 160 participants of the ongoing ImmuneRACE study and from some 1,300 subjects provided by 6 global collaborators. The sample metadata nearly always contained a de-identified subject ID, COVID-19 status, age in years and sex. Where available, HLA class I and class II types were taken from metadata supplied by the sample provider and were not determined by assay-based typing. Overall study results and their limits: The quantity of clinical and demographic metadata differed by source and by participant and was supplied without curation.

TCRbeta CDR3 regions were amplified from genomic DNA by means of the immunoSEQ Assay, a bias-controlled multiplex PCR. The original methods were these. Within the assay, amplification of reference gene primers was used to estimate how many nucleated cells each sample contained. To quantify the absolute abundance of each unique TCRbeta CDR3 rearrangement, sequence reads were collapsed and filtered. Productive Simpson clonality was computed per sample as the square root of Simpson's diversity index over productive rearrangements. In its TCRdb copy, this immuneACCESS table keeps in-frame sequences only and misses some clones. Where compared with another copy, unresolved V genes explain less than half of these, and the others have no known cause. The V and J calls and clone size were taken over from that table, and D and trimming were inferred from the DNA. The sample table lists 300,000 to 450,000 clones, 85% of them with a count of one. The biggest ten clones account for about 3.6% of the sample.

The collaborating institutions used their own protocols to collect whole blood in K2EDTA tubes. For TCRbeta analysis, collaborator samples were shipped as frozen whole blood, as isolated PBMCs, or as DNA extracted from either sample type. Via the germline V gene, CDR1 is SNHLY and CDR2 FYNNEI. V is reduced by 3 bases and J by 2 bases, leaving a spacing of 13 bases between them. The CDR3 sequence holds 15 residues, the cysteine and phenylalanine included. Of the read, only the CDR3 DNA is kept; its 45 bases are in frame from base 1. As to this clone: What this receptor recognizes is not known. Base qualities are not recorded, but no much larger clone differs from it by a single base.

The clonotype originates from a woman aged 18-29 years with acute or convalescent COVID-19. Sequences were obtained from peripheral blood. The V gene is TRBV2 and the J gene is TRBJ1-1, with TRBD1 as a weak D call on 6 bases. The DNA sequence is TGTGCCAGCAGTGATGTTGGGGGCGCCAACACTGAAGCTTTCTTT. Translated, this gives CASSDVGGANTEAFF.